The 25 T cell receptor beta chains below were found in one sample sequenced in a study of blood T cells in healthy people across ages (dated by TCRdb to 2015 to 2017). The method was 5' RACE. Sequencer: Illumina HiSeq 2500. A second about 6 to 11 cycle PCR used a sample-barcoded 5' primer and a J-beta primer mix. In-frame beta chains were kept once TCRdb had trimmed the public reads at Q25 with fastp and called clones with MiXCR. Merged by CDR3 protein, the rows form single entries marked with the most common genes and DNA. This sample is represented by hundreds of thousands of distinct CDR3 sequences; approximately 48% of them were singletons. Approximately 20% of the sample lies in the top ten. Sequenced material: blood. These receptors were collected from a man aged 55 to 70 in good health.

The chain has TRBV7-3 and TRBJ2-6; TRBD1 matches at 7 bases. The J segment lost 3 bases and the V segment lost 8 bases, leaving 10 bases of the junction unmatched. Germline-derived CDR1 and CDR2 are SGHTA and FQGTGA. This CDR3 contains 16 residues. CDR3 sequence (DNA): TGTGCCAGCGCCCGAGGGGGCGCGTTTGGGGCCAACGTCCTGACTTTC. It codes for CASARGGAFGANVLTF.

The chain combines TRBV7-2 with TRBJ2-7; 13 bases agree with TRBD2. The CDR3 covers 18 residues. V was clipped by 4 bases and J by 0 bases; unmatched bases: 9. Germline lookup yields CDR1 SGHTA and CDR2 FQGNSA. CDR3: CASSSGLAGVRRSYEQYF. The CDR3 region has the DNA TGTGCCAGCAGCTCCGGACTAGCGGGGGTGCGACGCTCCTACGAGCAGTACTTC. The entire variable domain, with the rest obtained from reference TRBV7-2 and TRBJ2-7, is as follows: GAGVSQSPSNKVTEKGKDVELRCDPISGHTALYWYRQSLGQGLEFLIYFQGNSAPDKSGLPSDRFSAERTGGSVSTLTIQRTQQEDSAVYLCASSSGLAGVRRSYEQYFGPGTRLTVT.

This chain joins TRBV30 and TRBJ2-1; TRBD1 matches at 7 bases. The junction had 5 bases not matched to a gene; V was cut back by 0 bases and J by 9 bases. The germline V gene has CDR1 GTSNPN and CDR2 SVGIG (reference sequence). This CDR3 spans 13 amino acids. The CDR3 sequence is CAWSVTGSVEQFF. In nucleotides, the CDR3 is TGTGCCTGGAGTGTGACAGGGAGTGTTGAGCAGTTCTTC.

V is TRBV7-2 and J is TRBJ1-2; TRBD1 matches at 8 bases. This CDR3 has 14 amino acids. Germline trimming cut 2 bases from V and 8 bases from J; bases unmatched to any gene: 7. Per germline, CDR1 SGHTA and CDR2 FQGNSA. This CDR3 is CASSLLSTGVGYTF. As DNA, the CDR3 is TGTGCCAGCAGCTTACTCTCGACAGGGGTGGGCTACACCTTC.

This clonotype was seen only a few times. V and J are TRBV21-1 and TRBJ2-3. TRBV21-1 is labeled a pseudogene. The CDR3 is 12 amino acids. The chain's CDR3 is CARASSTDTQYF. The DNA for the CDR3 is TGTGCTCGGGCATCTAGCACAGATACGCAGTATTTT.

The CDR3 region is CASIGDDRDEQYF. The CDR3 DNA follows: TGTGCCAGCATTGGAGACGACCGGGACGAGCAGTACTTC. The V call is TRBV7-9, the J call TRBJ2-5; D gene ambiguous. The J call may be incorrect, as the DNA end agrees better with TRBJ2-7. The length of the CDR3 is 13 residues. Germline CDR1 reads SEHNR; CDR2 reads FQNEAQ (reference sequence).

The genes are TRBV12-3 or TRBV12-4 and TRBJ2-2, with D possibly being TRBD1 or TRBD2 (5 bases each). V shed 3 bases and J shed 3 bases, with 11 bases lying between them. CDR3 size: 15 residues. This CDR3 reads CASSFAGSYTGELFF. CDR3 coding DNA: TGTGCCAGCAGTTTCGCAGGGAGTTACACCGGGGAGCTGTTTTTT.

CDR3 sequence: CASSHSKSLNTEAFF. CDR3 coding DNA: TGTGCCAGCAGCCACTCCAAGTCCCTGAACACTGAAGCTTTCTTT. The gene calls are TRBV7-9 and TRBJ1-1; D not resolved. Germline V lookup: CDR1 SEHNR, CDR2 FQNEAQ (reference sequence). Deletions cut 5 bases from V and 0 bases from J, with 13 bases between. CDR3 length equals 15 residues.

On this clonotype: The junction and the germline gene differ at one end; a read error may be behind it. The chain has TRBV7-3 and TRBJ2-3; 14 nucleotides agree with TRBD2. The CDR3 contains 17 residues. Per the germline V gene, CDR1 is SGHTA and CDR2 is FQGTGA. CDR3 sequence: CAGSLGLAGGFSDTQYF. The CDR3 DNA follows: TGTGCCGGCAGCCTAGGACTAGCGGGGGGCTTTTCAGATACGCAGTATTTT.

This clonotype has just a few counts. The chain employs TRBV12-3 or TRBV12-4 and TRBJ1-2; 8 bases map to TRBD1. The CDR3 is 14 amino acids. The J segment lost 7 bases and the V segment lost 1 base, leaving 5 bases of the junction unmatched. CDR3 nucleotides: TGTGCCAGCAGTTTAGAGGCAGGGGGCCGTGGCTACACCTTC. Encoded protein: CASSLEAGGRGYTF.

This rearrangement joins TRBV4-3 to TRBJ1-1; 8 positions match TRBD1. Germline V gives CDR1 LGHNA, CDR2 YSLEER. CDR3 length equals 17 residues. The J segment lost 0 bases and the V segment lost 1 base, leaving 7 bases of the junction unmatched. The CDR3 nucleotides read TGCGCCAGCAGCCAAGGGACAGGGCGACCGATGAACACTGAAGCTTTCTTT. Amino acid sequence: CASSQGTGRPMNTEAFF.

CDR3 protein: CASRREDEQYF. The CDR3 coding sequence is TGCGCCAGCAGGAGGGAGGACGAGCAGTACTTC. V usage is TRBV5-1 and J usage is TRBJ2-7, with D possibly TRBD2 on 6 matching bases. V lost 5 bases and J 5 bases, leaving 8 bases between the germline ends. The CDR3 totals 11 residues. In germline, CDR1 is SGHRS, CDR2 YFSETQ.

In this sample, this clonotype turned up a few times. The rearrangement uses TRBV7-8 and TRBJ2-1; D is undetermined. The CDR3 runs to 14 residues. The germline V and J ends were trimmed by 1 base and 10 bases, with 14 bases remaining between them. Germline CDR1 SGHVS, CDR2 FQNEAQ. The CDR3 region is CASSLDTSLREQFF. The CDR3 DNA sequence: TGTGCCAGCAGCTTAGATACTTCGTTGAGGGAGCAGTTCTTC.

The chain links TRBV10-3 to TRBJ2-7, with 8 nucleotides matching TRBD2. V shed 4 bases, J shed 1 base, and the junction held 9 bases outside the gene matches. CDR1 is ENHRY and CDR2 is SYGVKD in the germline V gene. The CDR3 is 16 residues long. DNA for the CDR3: TGTGCCATCAGTGCCCGGGGGGGGGGAACTTCCTACGAGCAGTACTTC. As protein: CAISARGGGTSYEQYF.

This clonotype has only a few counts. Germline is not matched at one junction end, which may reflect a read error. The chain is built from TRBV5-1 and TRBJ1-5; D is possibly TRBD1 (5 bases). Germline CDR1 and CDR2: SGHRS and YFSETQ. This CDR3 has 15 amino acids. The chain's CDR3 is CASSLDGGSNQPQHF. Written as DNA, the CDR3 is TGTGCCAGCAGTTTAGACGGGGGGAGCAATCAGCCCCAGCATTTT.

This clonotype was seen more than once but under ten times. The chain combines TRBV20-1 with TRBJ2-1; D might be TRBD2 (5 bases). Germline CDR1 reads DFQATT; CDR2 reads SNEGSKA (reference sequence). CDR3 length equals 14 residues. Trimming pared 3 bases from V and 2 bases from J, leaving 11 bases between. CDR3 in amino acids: CSASIARAYNEQFF. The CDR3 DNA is TGCAGTGCTAGTATTGCGAGGGCCTACAATGAGCAGTTCTTC.

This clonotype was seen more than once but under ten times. This CDR3 is CASSLWGVGANVLTF. The CDR3 DNA reads TGTGCCAGCAGCTTATGGGGGGTAGGGGCCAACGTCCTGACTTTC. V gene TRBV5-4 combines with J gene TRBJ2-6; D might be TRBD2 (6 bases). This CDR3 spans 15 amino acids. Germline V lookup: CDR1 SGHNT, CDR2 YYREEE (reference sequence). Trimming removed 2 bases at V and 4 bases at J, with 10 bases between.

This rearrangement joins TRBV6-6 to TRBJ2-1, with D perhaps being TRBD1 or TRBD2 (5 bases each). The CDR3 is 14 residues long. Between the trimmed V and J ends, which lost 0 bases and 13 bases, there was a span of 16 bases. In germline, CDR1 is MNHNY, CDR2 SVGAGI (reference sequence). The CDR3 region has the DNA TGTGCCAGCAGTTACTCTGGGGCTCGCGGGCATCAGTTCTTC. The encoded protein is CASSYSGARGHQFF.

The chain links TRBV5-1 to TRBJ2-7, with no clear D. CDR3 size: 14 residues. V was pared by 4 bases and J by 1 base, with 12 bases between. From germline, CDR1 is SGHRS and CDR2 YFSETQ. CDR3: CASSPPARSYEQYF. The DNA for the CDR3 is TGCGCCAGCAGCCCGCCCGCCAGATCCTACGAGCAGTACTTC.

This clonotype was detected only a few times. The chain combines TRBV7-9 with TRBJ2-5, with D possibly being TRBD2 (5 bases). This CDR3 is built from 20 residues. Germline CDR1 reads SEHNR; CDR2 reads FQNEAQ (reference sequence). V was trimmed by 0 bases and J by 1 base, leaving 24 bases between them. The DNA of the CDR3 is TGTGCCAGCAGCTTAGCGGTGGGGAGAGGTATCGTGAGCCTCCAAGAGACCCAGTACTTC. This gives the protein CASSLAVGRGIVSLQETQYF.

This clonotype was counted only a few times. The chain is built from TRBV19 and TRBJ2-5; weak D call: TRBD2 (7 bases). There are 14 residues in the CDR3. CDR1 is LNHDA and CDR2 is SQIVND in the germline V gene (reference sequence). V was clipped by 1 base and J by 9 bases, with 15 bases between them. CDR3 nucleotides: TGTGCCAGTAGTATAGGCACAGGGAGCGGGGCCCAGTACTTC. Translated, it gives CASSIGTGSGAQYF.

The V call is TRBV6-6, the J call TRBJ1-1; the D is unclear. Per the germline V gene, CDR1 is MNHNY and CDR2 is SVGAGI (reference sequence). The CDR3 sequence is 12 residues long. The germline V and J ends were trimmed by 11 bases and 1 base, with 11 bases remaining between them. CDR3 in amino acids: CAHGQANTEAFF. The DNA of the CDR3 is TGTGCCCACGGGCAGGCGAACACTGAAGCTTTCTTT.

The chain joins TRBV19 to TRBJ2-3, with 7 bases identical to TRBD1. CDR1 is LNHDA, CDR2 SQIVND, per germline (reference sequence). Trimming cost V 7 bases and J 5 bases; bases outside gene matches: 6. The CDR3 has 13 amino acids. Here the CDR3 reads CASTPDRLDTQYF. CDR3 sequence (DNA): TGTGCCAGTACTCCGGACAGGCTAGATACGCAGTATTTT.

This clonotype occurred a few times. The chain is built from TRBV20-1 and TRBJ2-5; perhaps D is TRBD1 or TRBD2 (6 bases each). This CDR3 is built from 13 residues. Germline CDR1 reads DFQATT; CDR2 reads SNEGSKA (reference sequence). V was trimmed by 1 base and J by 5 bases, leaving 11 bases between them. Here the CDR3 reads CSARGSGAETQYF. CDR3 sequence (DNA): TGCAGTGCTAGAGGCTCGGGGGCGGAGACCCAGTACTTC.

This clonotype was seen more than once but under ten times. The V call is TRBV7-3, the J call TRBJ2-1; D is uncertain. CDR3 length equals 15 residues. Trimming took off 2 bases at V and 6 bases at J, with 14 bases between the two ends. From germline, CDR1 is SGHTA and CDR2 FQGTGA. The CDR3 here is CASSLATEKANEQFF. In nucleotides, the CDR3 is TGTGCCAGCAGCTTAGCAACAGAGAAAGCCAATGAGCAGTTCTTC.